The 6 T cell receptor beta chains below were found in one sample sequenced in a study of T-cell reconstitution after alpha-beta-depleted transplantation in children. Unique molecular identifiers were used in preparing the TCRbeta library. TCRdb called the PCR reads again in MiXCR, with one record for every CDR3 protein. The sample lists 90,000 to 100,000 distinct CDR3 sequences, more than 20% occurring once. The sequences come from PBMCs, collected before TCRalphabeta/CD19-depleted stem cell transplant. These receptors all come from a boy younger than 10 with acute lymphoblastic leukemia, due to receive a stem cell transplant.

The rearrangement links TRBV10-3 to TRBJ2-1, with a possible D match to TRBD2 (6 bases). Trimming removed 0 bases from V and 0 bases from J, with 12 bases in between. Germline CDR1 is ENHRY and CDR2 is SYGVKD. The CDR3 loop spans 17 amino acids. CDR3 amino acids: CAISESWAGSSYNEQFF. In nucleotides, the CDR3 is TGTGCCATCAGTGAGTCGTGGGCGGGGAGCTCCTACAATGAGCAGTTCTTC.

This clonotype was counted between two and nine times. The CDR3 nucleotides are TGTGCCAGCTCACCGGGGGGCCGGGAGTCGGGGACCCAGCATTTT. This translates into CASSPGGRESGTQHF. V gene TRBV18 combines with J gene TRBJ1-5, with D possibly being TRBD1 (6 bases). Trimming shortened V by 3 bases and J by 11 bases, and 20 bases separated the two germline ends. Germline values: CDR1 KGHSH, CDR2 LQKENI. This CDR3 is 15 amino acids long.

J is TRBJ2-3 and V is TRBV7-2, with 8 bases aligning to TRBD2. V dropped 5 bases and J dropped 5; count of bases not matched to a gene: 6. This CDR3 is 14 amino acids long. Germline CDR1 SGHTA, CDR2 FQGNSA. The CDR3 nucleotides are TGTGCCAGCAGCAGGCTAGCGGGTCAAGATACGCAGTATTTT. As protein: CASSRLAGQDTQYF.

This clonotype was found a few times. The chain is built from TRBV3-1 and TRBJ2-1, with 8 bases identical to TRBD2. CDR3 size: 16 residues. V gave up 4 bases and J gave up 7 bases; unmatched junction bases: 12. Germline CDR1 reads LGHDT; CDR2 reads YNNKEL (reference sequence). CDR3 sequence: CASSPYPGGPRNEQFF. In DNA form, the CDR3 reads TGTGCCAGCAGCCCCTATCCGGGAGGGCCGCGGAATGAGCAGTTCTTC.

The J gene is TRBJ2-7, the V gene TRBV6-5, with 9 bases identical to TRBD2. The CDR3 consists of 15 residues. The germline gives CDR1 MNHEY, CDR2 SVGAGI. The V segment lost 0 bases and the J segment 6 bases; nucleotides outside the gene matches: 6. CDR3 in amino acids: CASSYSIAGVGEQYF. As DNA, the CDR3 is TGTGCCAGCAGTTACTCTATAGCGGGAGTTGGCGAGCAGTACTTC.

The V gene is TRBV14, the J gene TRBJ1-1, with 9 bases aligning to TRBD1. CDR3 size: 15 residues. Germline trimming cut 8 bases from V and 5 bases from J; bases unmatched to any gene: 12. Germline V gene sequence: CDR1 SGHDN, CDR2 FVKESK. The CDR3 nucleotides are TGTGCCAGCGGGGGACAGGGTCCTTTTCTGACTGAAGCTTTCTTT. Translation: CASGGQGPFLTEAFF.